The following is a T cell receptor (beta chain) sequence with its context. This sample was included in a study of technical replicates of blood from several donors. CDR3 length equals 14 residues. The V end was cut by 3 bases, the J end by 4 bases, with 15 bases between. The V gene's germline CDR1 is GTSNPN and CDR2 SVGIG (reference sequence). Sequencing used immunoSEQ multiplex PCR; TCRdb keeps in-frame clones, though not all of them. This table has about 48,000 clones, about 94% appearing once. The origin of this receptor is a human donor in good health. Some clones in this sample may be carry-over from other donors' samples. The specimen was PBMCs. J is TRBJ1-2 and V is TRBV30, with D possibly matching TRBD1 (5 bases). This chain's CDR3 is CAWRGGVNGYGYTF. The CDR3 nucleotides are TGTGCCTGGAGGGGGGGTGTCAACGGCTATGGCTACACCTTC.